The entry that follows covers one T cell receptor (beta chain) sequence. The source of the sample is a study of brain T cells in children with intractable seizures. Using immunoSEQ multiplex PCR, the repertoire was profiled, and TCRdb retains in-frame clones only, with some absent. The sample yields 50,000 to 75,000 clones, about 96% seen once. The germline CDR1 and CDR2 sequences are MNHNS and SASEGT. The CDR3 sequence is 13 residues long. V shed 0 bases and J shed 4 bases, with 6 bases lying between them. Specimen: peripheral blood, collected at surgery. The receptor comes from a boy younger than two with focal cortical dysplasia and intractable seizures. The chain is built from TRBV6-1 and TRBJ1-2; D not certain. The CDR3 reads CASSEAWGYGYTF. The CDR3 DNA sequence: TGTGCCAGCAGTGAAGCGTGGGGCTATGGCTACACCTTC.